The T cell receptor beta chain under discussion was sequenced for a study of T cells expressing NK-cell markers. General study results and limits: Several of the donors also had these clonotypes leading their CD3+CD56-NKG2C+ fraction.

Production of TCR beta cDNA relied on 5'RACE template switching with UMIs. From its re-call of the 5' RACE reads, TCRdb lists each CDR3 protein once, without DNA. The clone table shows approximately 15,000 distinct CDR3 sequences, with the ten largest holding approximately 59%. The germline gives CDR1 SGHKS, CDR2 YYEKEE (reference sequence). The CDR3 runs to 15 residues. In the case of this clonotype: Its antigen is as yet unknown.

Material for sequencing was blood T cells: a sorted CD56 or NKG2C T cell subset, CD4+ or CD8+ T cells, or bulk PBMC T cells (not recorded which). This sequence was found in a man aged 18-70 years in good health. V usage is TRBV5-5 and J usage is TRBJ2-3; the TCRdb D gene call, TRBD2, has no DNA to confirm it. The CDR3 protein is CASSFEGRGTDTQYF. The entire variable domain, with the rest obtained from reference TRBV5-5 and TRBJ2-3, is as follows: DAGVTQSPTHLIKTRGQQVTLRCSPISGHKSVSWYQQVLGQGPQFIFQYYEKEERGRGNFPDRFSARQFPNYSSELNVNALLLGDSALYLCASSFEGRGTDTQYFGPGTRLTVL.